This T cell receptor (beta chain) is drawn from a study of cytomegalovirus exposure and HLA in healthy donors. Trimming removed 8 bases at V and 3 bases at J, with 4 bases between. CDR1 and CDR2 (germline): MNHEY, SMNVEV (reference sequence). The CDR3 runs 11 residues. 60 Vbeta and 13 Jbeta primers were used in PCR. This table comes from immunoSEQ multiplex PCR, and its TCRdb copy is limited to in-frame clones, with some not included. The table records about 150,000 clones, about 84% of them present only once. The sample taken for sequencing was PBMCs. This clonotype was obtained from a middle-aged woman in good health and CMV-seropositive. The chain combines TRBV27 with TRBJ2-2; no clear D. The CDR3 DNA follows: TGTGCCAGCGGGCACACCGGGGAGCTGTTTTTT. This gives the protein CASGHTGELFF.